This T cell receptor beta chain was sequenced in a study of OX40 agonist ivuxolimab in advanced cancers. About the investigation overall: Ivuxolimab, which targeted the costimulatory receptor OX40 (CD134), was an agonistic, fully human IgG2 monoclonal antibody. Intravenous ivuxolimab was administered to patients every 2 weeks at six dose levels: 0.01, 0.1, 0.3, 1.5, 3 and 10 mg/kg. Of the 52 patients in dose escalation, approximately 20 had hepatocellular carcinoma, some 15 had melanoma, 9 had renal cell carcinoma and 9 had head and neck cancer. The dose-escalation cohort was roughly 83% male with a mean age of roughly 62 years, ranging from about 23 to 85. Prior anti-PD-1, anti-PD-L1 or anti-CTLA-4 therapy was permitted, and 40% of dose-escalation patients had received checkpoint inhibitors. Three dose-escalation patients achieved partial responses, one with hepatocellular carcinoma and two with cutaneous melanoma. Peripheral TCRbeta sequencing aimed to test whether ivuxolimab altered TCR sequence diversity and caused clonal T-cell expansion. The paper reports the monotherapy dose-escalation portion (N of about 54 patients) of the phase I ivuxolimab trial. General study outcomes and caveats: In partial responders in the 0.1-3.0 mg/kg groups, normalized peripheral clonal expansion was found to be among the lowest, especially among CD8+ T cells. Which antigens the clonally expanded peripheral T cells were specific for was not determined. Low levels of normalized T-cell clonal expansion were also seen in some patients who did not respond. Clonal expansion of both CD4+ and CD8+ blood T cells was observed from baseline to week 6 at doses 0.1 to 3.0 mg/kg. After ivuxolimab, CD8+ T cells had more expanded clones than CD4+ T cells on average.

Patients with a history of autoimmune disease or receiving systemic immunosuppression were excluded from the trial. Peripheral blood for TCR sequencing was collected from all dose cohorts at baseline, on cycle 4 day 1, and on cycle 7 day 1. The samples were taken from a phase I, first-in-human, multicenter, open-label dose-escalation trial of ivuxolimab. Adults with locally advanced or metastatic melanoma, renal cell, hepatocellular, or head and neck squamous cell carcinoma were enrolled in the trial. Before TCR sequencing, CD4+ T cells and CD8+ T cells were sorted from peripheral blood as separate populations. About this clone itself: Its target antigen remains unknown. Base qualities were left out, and no much larger clone turns up one base away.

From the cysteine up to the phenylalanine, the CDR3 has a length of 16 residues. Only the CDR3 DNA is retained, 48 bases long and in frame from the first base. CDR1 and CDR2, per the germline V gene, are MNHNS and SASEGT. V and J are truncated by 2 bases and 5 bases respectively, leaving an intervening sequence of 15 bases. Genomic DNA was isolated from the sorted cells so that the TCRbeta CDR3 region could be sequenced. TCRbeta CDR3 regions were sequenced using the immunoSEQ Assay. Not all clones reach the TCRdb copy of this immuneACCESS table, which keeps in-frame sequences only. Checked studies attribute under half of the gap to unresolved V genes and leave the rest unexplained. This sample holds about 31,000 clones; approximately 91% were observed only once. Around 27% of the sample belongs to the ten largest clones.

The source is an adult with an advanced solid tumor such as melanoma, head and neck, liver or kidney cancer. Specimen: CD4+ or CD8+ T cells sorted from blood, collected in a trial of the OX40 agonist ivuxolimab. The sequence is built from TRBV6-1 and TRBJ2-2; TRBD1 is a possible D gene, resting on 5 matching bases. The CDR3 protein is CASSERTGHGTGELFF. The nucleotide sequence reads TGTGCCAGCAGTGAAAGGACCGGACACGGGACCGGGGAGCTGTTTTTT.